This TCR beta chain was recorded in a study of cytomegalovirus exposure and HLA in healthy donors. Study summary: The Caucasian-associated ancestry cluster contained about 80% of the roughly 370 genotyped donors.

Study observations and caveats: Analysis performed later showed TCR beta chains linked to HLA being more clonally expanded than equally common others. In an earlier analysis, about 87% or about 30%: the productive usage of most TCR beta V segments. An analysis that came later showed most CMV-associated TCR beta chains appearing HLA-restricted.

The PCR made use of 60 Vbeta and 13 Jbeta primers. Sequencing was performed with immunoSEQ multiplex PCR; in TCRdb, only in-frame clones are kept and a portion is missing. The sample has approximately 180,000 clones; roughly 87% are singletons. About this clone: The antigen is not known.

Germline values: CDR1 SGHRS, CDR2 YFSETQ. With 0 bases removed from V and 5 bases from J, the gap between germline ends came to 11 bases. CDR3 length: 14 amino acids. The sample comprised PBMCs. The clonotype was recovered from a girl under three years old in good health and CMV-seronegative. The rearrangement links TRBV5-1 to TRBJ1-2, with TRBD1 as a possible D gene (6 bases). The CDR3 protein is CASSLEGGIYGYTF. In nucleotides, the CDR3 is TGCGCCAGCAGCTTGGAAGGGGGAATTTATGGCTACACCTTC.